A single sample is the source of the 13 T cell receptor beta chains below, sequenced in a study of blood T cell repertoires in COVID-19. TCRdb's table, derived via immunoSEQ multiplex PCR, lists solely in-frame clones and lacks some. Found here are over 150,000 clones, 85% to 90% of them singletons; the top ten hold about 6.3%. Sequenced input: PBMCs or T cells enriched from blood (not recorded which). The receptors were sampled from a man aged 40-50 years who had recovered from COVID-19.

This chain links TRBV11-3 with TRBJ2-1, with D perhaps TRBD2 (6 bases). Trimming pared 1 base from V and 1 base from J, leaving 8 bases between. CDR1 and CDR2 (germline): SGHNT, YENEEA. The CDR3 consists of 15 residues. The CDR3 sequence is CASSLGSGSYNEQFF. Written as DNA, the CDR3 is TGTGCCAGCAGCTTAGGTAGCGGATCCTACAATGAGCAGTTCTTC.

This chain uses TRBV28 with TRBJ2-7; 9 bases are a match to TRBD1. CDR1 is MDHEN and CDR2 is SYDVKM in the germline V gene. The CDR3 length is 16 residues. Trimming cost V 0 bases and J 5 bases; bases outside gene matches: 8. The CDR3, as DNA: TGTGCCAGCAGTTTATGGGCCGGGACAGGGAGGCACGAGCAGTACTTC. Translation: CASSLWAGTGRHEQYF.

The chain employs TRBV5-1 and TRBJ2-1; D gene unclear. The length of the CDR3 is 12 residues. Germline V gene sequence: CDR1 SGHRS, CDR2 YFSETQ. V was cut by 4 bases and J by 10 bases, with 12 bases left in between. The CDR3 nucleotides are TGCGCCAGCAGCCCGAACCTCGGGGAGCAGTTCTTC. It codes for CASSPNLGEQFF.

The chain combines TRBV4-1 with TRBJ1-5, with 8 positions matching TRBD1. J was trimmed by 6 bases and V by 3 bases; bases with no gene match: 13. Per the germline V gene, CDR1 is MGHRA and CDR2 is YSYEKL. CDR3 length: 17 residues. The CDR3 sequence: CASSHNLDRGESQPQHF. The DNA for the CDR3 is TGCGCCAGCAGCCACAATCTAGACAGGGGAGAGAGTCAGCCCCAGCATTTT.

This clone qualifies as hyperexpanded (1% or more). The genes are TRBV11-1 and TRBJ2-5, with D possibly being TRBD2 (6 bases). Germline CDR1 and CDR2: SGHAT and FQDESV (reference sequence). V gave up 3 bases and J gave up 3 bases, with 11 bases separating them. The CDR3 is 14 residues long. CDR3 loop: CASSLGAGEETQYF. For the CDR3, the DNA is TGTGCCAGCAGCTTGGGAGCGGGCGAAGAGACCCAGTACTTC.

V gene TRBV9 combines with J gene TRBJ1-2, with D maybe TRBD1 (6 bases). CDR3 length equals 17 residues. Germline CDR1 and CDR2: SGDLS and YYNGEE. V was cut by 4 bases and J by 1 base, with 20 bases left in between. As DNA, the CDR3 is TGTGCCAGCAGCTTTAAAAGGACAGCGCCATTTAACTATGGCTACACCTTC. It codes for CASSFKRTAPFNYGYTF.

V is TRBV27 and J is TRBJ2-2; TRBD2 aligns across 7 bases. The CDR3 extends over 14 amino acids. Germline V gene sequence: CDR1 MNHEY, CDR2 SMNVEV (reference sequence). The CDR3, as DNA: TGTGCGAGCGAGCGGGGTATGAACACCGGGGAGCTGTTTTTT. Translating gives CASERGMNTGELFF.

The gene calls are TRBV7-8 and TRBJ1-2; tentative D call: TRBD1 (5 bases). CDR1 SGHVS and CDR2 FQNEAQ come from the germline V gene. The CDR3 loop spans 14 amino acids. V lost 5 bases to trimming and J lost 7 bases, with 17 bases between them. Written as DNA, the CDR3 is TGTGCCAGCAGCCACATTCTCGGGGGGGTTGGCTACACCTTC. This gives the protein CASSHILGGVGYTF.

This chain uses TRBV5-1 with TRBJ2-1; 9 nucleotides agree with TRBD1. The germline V gene has CDR1 SGHRS and CDR2 YFSETQ. The CDR3 length is 16 residues. J lost 6 bases, V lost 5 bases, and 12 bases had no gene match. CDR3 nucleotides: TGCGCCAGCAGGAGGGGGACAGGGACTGGGGCCAATGAGCAGTTCTTC. Protein product: CASRRGTGTGANEQFF.

The CDR3 DNA reads as TGCGCCAGCAGCCTAGGACTAGCGGGAGTCCCGGGCGAGCAGTACTTC. Translation gives CASSLGLAGVPGEQYF. The V gene is TRBV4-1, the J gene TRBJ2-7; 13 bases are shared with TRBD2. V shed 4 bases and J 6 bases; nucleotides not matched to a gene: 9. CDR1 is MGHRA and CDR2 is YSYEKL in the germline V gene. This CDR3 has 16 amino acids.

The V and J genes are TRBV7-2 and TRBJ1-1; a possible D gene is TRBD1 (5 bases). CDR1 is SGHTA and CDR2 is FQGNSA in the germline V gene. CDR3 size: 15 residues. Trimming shortened V by 3 bases and J by 1 base, and 12 bases separated the two germline ends. CDR3 coding DNA: TGTGCCAGCAGCTTCTGGGGCCAGGCGAACACTGAAGCTTTCTTT. Its protein product is CASSFWGQANTEAFF.

The chain has TRBV11-3 and TRBJ2-7; TRBD1 might be the D (6 bases). The CDR3 has 14 amino acids. V shed 5 bases and J shed 0 bases, with 11 bases lying between them. Germline V gene sequence: CDR1 SGHNT, CDR2 YENEEA. The DNA of the CDR3 is TGTGCCAGCAGCCCCAAGGGACACTCCTACGAGCAGTACTTC. Protein product: CASSPKGHSYEQYF.

This chain joins TRBV27 and TRBJ1-2, with D uncertain. Germline CDR1 is MNHEY and CDR2 is SMNVEV (reference sequence). CDR3 length: 18 amino acids. The V end was cut by 8 bases, the J end by 1 base, with 26 bases between. DNA of the CDR3: TGTGCCAGCCGTGCCGCCTCCCCCGGCGGGAACTATAACTATGGCTACACCTTC. This encodes CASRAASPGGNYNYGYTF.